Below, one T cell receptor beta chain is given with its context. This sample was included in a study of blood T cell repertoires in COVID-19. Study background: Acute-phase and convalescent COVID-19 samples originated in the United States, Italy and Spain. From T cells, B-cell-depleted T cells, or PBMCs came the material, which was cDNA or gDNA.

Original data processing: The authors estimated nucleated cell counts from reference gene primer amplification. Data came from immunoSEQ multiplex PCR; TCRdb stores just in-frame clones and leaves some out. The V and J calls and clone size were taken over from that table, and D and trimming were inferred from the DNA. The data hold 240,000 or so clones, with more than 75% observed a single time. The sequencing sample was made of peripheral blood. The origin of this receptor is an elderly man with acute or convalescent COVID-19.

For the CDR3, the DNA is TGTGCCAGCAGTTTCAGGGCGGATGAAAAACTGTTTTTT. Translating it yields CASSFRADEKLFF. This chain joins TRBV27 and TRBJ1-4; D possibly corresponds to TRBD1 (5 bases). The length of the CDR3 is 13 residues. Trimming stripped 3 bases from V and 6 bases from J, with 8 bases between. Germline-derived CDR1 and CDR2 are MNHEY and SMNVEV (reference sequence).